The text below deals with one T cell receptor (beta chain). What it binds is not known. Trimming cost V 4 bases and J 3 bases; bases outside gene matches: 7. The germline V gene encodes CDR1 SNHLY and CDR2 FYNNEI. The CDR3 contains 15 residues. This specimen comes from a study of radiotherapy plus CTLA-4 blockade in lung cancer. General observations from the study: Radiotherapy plus ipilimumab was followed by expansion in blood of tumor-derived TCR clones.

Measured with immunoSEQ multiplex PCR; TCRdb has only the in-frame clones, and not every one. The sample has about 97,000 clones, around 74% seen once. The source was peripheral blood, collected from a patient treated with radiotherapy plus ipilimumab. This TCR was recovered from a human donor with non-small cell lung cancer who had a partial response to radiotherapy plus ipilimumab. Some clones in this sample may be carry-over from other donors' samples. This sequence joins TRBV2 and TRBJ1-1, with 8 bases matching TRBD1. In DNA, the CDR3 is TGTGCCAGCAGTGGGACAGGGTGGGGGGACACTGAAGCTTTCTTT. Its protein is CASSGTGWGDTEAFF. The variable domain in full, completed from reference TRBV2 and TRBJ1-1, reads EPEVTQTPSHQVTQMGQEVILRCVPISNHLYFYWYRQILGQKVEFLVSFYNNEISEKSEIFDDQFSVERPDGSNFTLKIRSTKLEDSAMYFCASSGTGWGDTEAFFGQGTRLTVV.